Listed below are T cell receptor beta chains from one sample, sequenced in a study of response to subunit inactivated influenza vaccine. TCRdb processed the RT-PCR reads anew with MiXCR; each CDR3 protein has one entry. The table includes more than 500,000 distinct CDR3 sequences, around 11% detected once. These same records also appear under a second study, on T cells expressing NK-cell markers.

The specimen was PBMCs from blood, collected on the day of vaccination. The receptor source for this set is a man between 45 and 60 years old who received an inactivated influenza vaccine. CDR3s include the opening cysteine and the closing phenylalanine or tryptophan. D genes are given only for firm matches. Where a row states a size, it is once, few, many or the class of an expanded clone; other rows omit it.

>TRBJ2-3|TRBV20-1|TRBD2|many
CSARGGLAGRNTDTQYF
TGCAGTGCTAGAGGTGGACTAGCGGGTCGTAACACAGATACGCAGTATTTT
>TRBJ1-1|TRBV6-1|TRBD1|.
CASSDPHIGTGEAFF
TGTGCCAGCAGTGATCCCCATATTGGGACAGGTGAAGCTTTCTTT
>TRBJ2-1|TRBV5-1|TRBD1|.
CASRSTGGYNEQFF
TGCGCCAGCAGATCGACAGGGGGCTATAATGAGCAGTTCTTC
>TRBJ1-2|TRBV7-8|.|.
CASSLAGIFDYGYTF
TGTGCCAGCAGCTTAGCTGGAATCTTCGACTATGGCTACACCTTC
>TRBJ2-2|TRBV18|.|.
CASSPPMEDTGELFF
TGTGCCAGCTCACCCCCTATGGAGGACACCGGGGAGCTGTTTTTT
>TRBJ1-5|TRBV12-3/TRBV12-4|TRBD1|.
CASSLGQGPTDTQHF
TGTGCCAGCAGTTTGGGACAGGGGCCCACAGATACGCAGCATTTT
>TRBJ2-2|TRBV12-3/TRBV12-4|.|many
CASSLWGLLNTGELFF
TGTGCCAGCAGCTTATGGGGACTCCTGAACACCGGGGAGCTGTTTTTT
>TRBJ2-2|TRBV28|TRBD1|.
CASSLGTGIKTGELFF
TGTGCCAGCAGTTTAGGGACAGGGATCAAAACCGGGGAGCTGTTTTTT
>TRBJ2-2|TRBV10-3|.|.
CAISVREASTGELFF
TGTGCCATCAGTGTCCGGGAAGCCTCCACCGGGGAGCTGTTTTTT
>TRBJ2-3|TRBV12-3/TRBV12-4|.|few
CASSMGARATDTQYF
TGTGCCAGCAGTATGGGGGCGCGAGCCACAGATACGCAGTATTTT
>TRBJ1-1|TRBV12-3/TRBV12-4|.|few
CASTPSGAVNTEAFF
TGTGCCAGCACCCCATCTGGAGCCGTGAACACTGAAGCTTTCTTT
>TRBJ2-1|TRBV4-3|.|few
CASSQEEGQQFF
TGCGCCAGCAGCCAAGAAGAGGGACAGCAGTTCTTC
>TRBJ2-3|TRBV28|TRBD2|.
CASYGAGGNTDTQYF
TGTGCCAGTTACGGAGCGGGAGGAAACACAGATACGCAGTATTTT
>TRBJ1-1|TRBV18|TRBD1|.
CASSSSGTGVMNTEAFF
TGTGCCAGCTCGTCCTCCGGGACAGGGGTTATGAACACTGAAGCTTTCTTT
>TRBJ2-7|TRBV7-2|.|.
CASSRAGTLYEQYF
TGTGCCAGCAGCCGGGCCGGGACGCTGTACGAGCAGTACTTC
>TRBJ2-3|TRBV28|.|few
CASRFSLGTQYF
TGTGCCAGCAGGTTCTCCTTGGGGACGCAGTATTTT
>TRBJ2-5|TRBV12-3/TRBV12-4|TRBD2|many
CASLSGLAASETQYF
TGTGCCAGCTTATCGGGACTAGCGGCTTCGGAGACCCAGTACTTC
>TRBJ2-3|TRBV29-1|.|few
CSVEVNWGDTQYF
TGCAGCGTTGAAGTGAATTGGGGCGATACGCAGTATTTT
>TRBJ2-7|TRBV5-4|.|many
CASSSGPSYEQYF
TGTGCCAGCAGTTCGGGGCCCTCCTACGAGCAGTACTTC
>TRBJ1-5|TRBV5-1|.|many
CASSLGGDSNQPQHF
TGCGCCAGCAGCTTGGGTGGGGATAGCAATCAGCCCCAGCATTTT
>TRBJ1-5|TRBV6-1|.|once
CASSEWSSNQPQHF
TGTGCCAGCAGTGAATGGAGTAGCAATCAGCCCCAGCATTTT
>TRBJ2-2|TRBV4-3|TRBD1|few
CASSQRRQGSAGELFF
TGCGCCAGCAGCCAACGCAGACAGGGATCCGCCGGGGAGCTGTTTTTT
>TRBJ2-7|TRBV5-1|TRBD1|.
CASSGRDRRYEQYF
TGCGCCAGCAGCGGCCGGGACAGGCGCTACGAGCAGTACTTC
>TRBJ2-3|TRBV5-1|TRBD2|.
CASSAGTRVGADTQYF
TGCGCCAGCAGCGCCGGGACTAGGGTGGGGGCAGATACGCAGTATTTT
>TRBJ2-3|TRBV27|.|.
CASKPTPGLRTDTQYF
TGTGCCAGCAAACCAACCCCGGGACTTCGCACAGATACGCAGTATTTT
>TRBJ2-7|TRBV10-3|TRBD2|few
CAISDAGVGFYEQYF
TGTGCCATCAGTGATGCGGGAGTGGGTTTCTACGAGCAGTACTTC
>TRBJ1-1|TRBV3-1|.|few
CASSHIYRDTEAFF
TGTGCCAGCAGCCACATATACAGGGACACTGAAGCTTTCTTT
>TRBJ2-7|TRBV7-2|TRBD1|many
CASSLDGTGLYEQYF
TGTGCCAGCAGTTTAGATGGGACAGGCCTCTACGAGCAGTACTTC